This T cell receptor beta chain was recorded in a study of response to subunit inactivated influenza vaccine. Between the trimmed V and J ends, which lost 5 bases and 4 bases, there was a span of 15 bases. There are 14 residues in the CDR3. Germline values: CDR1 LGHDT, CDR2 YNNKEL (reference sequence). Regarding the study as a whole: Each seasonal influenza vaccination, the authors suggested, recruits few new T cells.

A note on this clonotype: Its antigen is unknown.

TCRdb itself ran the RT-PCR reads through MiXCR, one entry per CDR3 protein. Of hundreds of thousands of distinct CDR3 sequences listed, approximately 15% are singletons. J is TRBJ2-7 and V is TRBV3-1, with D perhaps assigned TRBD1 or TRBD2 (5 bases each). The material was CD4+ T cells sorted from PBMCs, obtained 23 months after vaccination. The source is a man aged 45-69 years who received an inactivated influenza vaccine. The CDR3 is CASSLGTVRYEQYF. The CDR3 bases are TGTGCCAGCAGCTTAGGGACGGTACGATACGAGCAGTACTTC.